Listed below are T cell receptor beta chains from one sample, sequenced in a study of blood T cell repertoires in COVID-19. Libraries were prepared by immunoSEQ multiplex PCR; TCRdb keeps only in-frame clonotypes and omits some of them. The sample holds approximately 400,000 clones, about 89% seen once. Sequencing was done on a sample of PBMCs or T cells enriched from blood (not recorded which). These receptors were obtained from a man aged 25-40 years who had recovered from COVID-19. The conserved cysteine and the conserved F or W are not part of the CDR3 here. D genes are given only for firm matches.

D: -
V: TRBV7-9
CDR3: ASSLLAVQDYGYT

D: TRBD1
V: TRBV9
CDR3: ASSAAGTANTGELF

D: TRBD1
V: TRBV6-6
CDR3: ASLQFRDRITDTQY

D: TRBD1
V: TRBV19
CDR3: ASSPSGQGASGYT

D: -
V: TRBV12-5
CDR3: ASGRSQGQAWEAF

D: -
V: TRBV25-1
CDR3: ASSEFSTYEAF

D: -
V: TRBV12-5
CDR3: ASGIFGTEAF

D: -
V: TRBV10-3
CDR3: AISAGSNEKLF

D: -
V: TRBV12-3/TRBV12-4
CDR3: ASSRLDEQY

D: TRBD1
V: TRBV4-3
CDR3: ASSQESRGSSPLH

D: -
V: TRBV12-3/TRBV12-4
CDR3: ASSFNQGQPQH

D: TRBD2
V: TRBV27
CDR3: ASSPGRRGETQY

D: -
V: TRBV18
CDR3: ASSQGLGSHGELF

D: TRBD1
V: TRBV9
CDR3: ASSVEGRTGGEAF

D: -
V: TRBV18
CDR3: ASSPQGHTYEQY

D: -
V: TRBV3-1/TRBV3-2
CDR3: ASSQDFDEQY

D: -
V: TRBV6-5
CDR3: ASRYSLLVNYGYT

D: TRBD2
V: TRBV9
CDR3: ASPLRRAGGQGNEQF

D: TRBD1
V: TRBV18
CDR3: ASSSTTGNDGYT

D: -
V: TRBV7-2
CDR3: ASSTYRVGGELF

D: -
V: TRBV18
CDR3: ASSPDRNQPQH

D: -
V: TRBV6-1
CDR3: ASSEGRIIMNTEAF

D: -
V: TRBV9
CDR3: ASSVGDISNQPQH

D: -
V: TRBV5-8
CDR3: ASTLLGGRGYT

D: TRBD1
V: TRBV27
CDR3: ASVPQGAPSEQY

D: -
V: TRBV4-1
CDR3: ASSLLGKGDYQPQH

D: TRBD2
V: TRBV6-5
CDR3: ASRLGLAGQETQY

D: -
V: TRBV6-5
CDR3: ASSYGVGLGSPLH

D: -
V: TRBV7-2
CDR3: ASSPPGGRFYGYT

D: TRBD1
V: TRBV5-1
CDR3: ASSLEDRGRNGYT

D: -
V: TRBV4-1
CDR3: ASSLLPIDTQY

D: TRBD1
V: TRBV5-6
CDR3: ASSNRGQTNTEAF

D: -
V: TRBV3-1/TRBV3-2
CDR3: ASSSQGLSGDEQF

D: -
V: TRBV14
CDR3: ASSQKETSQKRADTQY

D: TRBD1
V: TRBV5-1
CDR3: ASSWGQGTNEQF

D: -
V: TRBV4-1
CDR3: ASSAEGGTDTQY

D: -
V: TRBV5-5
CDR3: ASSPGPRHDNQPQH

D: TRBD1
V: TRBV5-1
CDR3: ASQNRETGLSTGELF

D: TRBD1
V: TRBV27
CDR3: ASSPQGANYGYT

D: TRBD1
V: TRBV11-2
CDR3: ASSYRTGVAGELF

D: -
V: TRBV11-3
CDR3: ASSLSAGSYEQY

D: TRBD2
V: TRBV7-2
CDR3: ASSFLSSGGALYNEQF

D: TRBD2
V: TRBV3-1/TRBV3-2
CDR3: ASSRGTSGPYEQY

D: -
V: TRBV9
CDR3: ASSNAIEGYT

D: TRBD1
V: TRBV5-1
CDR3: ASSSQGRESGYT

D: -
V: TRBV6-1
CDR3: ASSEGTVSNQPQH

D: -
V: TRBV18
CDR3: ASSHVRVETGGDTEAF

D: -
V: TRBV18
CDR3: ASSARQSMNTEAF

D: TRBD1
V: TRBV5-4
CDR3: ASSLPDRVNTEAF

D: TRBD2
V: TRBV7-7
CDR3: ASSPDTSGAGNEQF

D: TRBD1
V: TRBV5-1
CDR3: ASSRSQGSALEAF

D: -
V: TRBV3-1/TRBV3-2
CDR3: ASSQVGGTEY

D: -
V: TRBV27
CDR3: ASSSLGLDSPNYGYT

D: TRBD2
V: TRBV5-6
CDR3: ASRGLAGSKQY

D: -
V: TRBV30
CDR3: AWSVSGGNTEAF

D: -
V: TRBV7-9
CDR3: ASSLARVSYEQY

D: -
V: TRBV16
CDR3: ASSRTTGKNYGYT

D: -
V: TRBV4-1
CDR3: ASSQERAALYNEQF

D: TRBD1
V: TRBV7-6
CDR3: ASSSGTGTYNEQF